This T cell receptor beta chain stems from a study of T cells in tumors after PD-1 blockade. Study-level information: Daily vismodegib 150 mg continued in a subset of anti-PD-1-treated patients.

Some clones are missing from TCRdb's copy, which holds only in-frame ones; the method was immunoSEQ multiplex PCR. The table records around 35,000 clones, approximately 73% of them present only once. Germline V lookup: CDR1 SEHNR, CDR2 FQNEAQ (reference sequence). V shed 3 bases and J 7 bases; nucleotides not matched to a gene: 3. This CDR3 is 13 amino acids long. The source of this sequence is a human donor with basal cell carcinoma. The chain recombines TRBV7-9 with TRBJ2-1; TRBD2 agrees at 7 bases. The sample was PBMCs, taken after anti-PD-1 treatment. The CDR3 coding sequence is TGTGCCAGCAGCTTTCGAGCGGGGAATGAGCAGTTCTTC. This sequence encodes CASSFRAGNEQFF. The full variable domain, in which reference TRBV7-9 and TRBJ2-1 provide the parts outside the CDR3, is DTGVSQNPRHKITKRGQNVTFRCDPISEHNRLYWYRQTLGQGPEFLTYFQNEAQLEKSRLLSDRFSAERPKGSFSTLEIQRTEQGDSAMYLCASSFRAGNEQFFGPGTRLTVL.